This entry lists 15 T cell receptor beta chains sequenced from one sample in a study of T cell repertoires in cytomegalovirus infection. TCRdb ran MiXCR on the reads and lists one entry per CDR3 protein. The data show fewer than 950,000 distinct CDR3 sequences, about 30% seen once. These TCRs are of unknown antigen specificity. The starting material was cultured CD8+ T cells from PBMCs, obtained from culture after CMV antigen stimulation. The receptors stem from a human donor in good health (CMV status not recorded). Some clones in this sample may be carry-over from other donors' samples.

This CDR3 reads CASSQEGGGNNQGEQFF. DNA for the CDR3: TGCGCCAGCAGCCAAGAGGGGGGCGGTAATAATCAGGGTGAGCAGTTCTTC. This rearrangement joins TRBV4-1 to TRBJ2-1; either TRBD1 or TRBD2 may supply D (6 bases each). Per the germline V gene, CDR1 is MGHRA and CDR2 is YSYEKL. The CDR3 has 17 amino acids. The V end lost 0 bases, the J end lost 9 bases, and 21 bases lay between the germline ends.

This clonotype has only one observation. This chain connects TRBV20-1 to TRBJ1-5; TRBD1 might be the D (6 bases). V was cut by 6 bases and J by 0 bases, with 21 bases left in between. The CDR3 is 17 amino acids. Germline loops: CDR1 DFQATT, CDR2 SNEGSKA (reference sequence). Written as DNA, the CDR3 is TGCAGTGCGGTGCAGGTGGGGGCAACCCATAGCAATCAGCCCCAGCATTTT. It codes for CSAVQVGATHSNQPQHF.

This clonotype was counted many times. CDR3: CASSLEVYRGGTDTQYF. In DNA form, the CDR3 reads TGTGCCAGCAGCTTAGAAGTATATAGGGGAGGCACAGATACGCAGTATTTT. This chain links TRBV7-8 with TRBJ2-3; the D gene could be TRBD1 or TRBD2 (5 bases each). The V and J ends lost 1 base and 1 base respectively, with 15 bases between them. CDR1 is SGHVS and CDR2 is FQNEAQ in the germline V gene. This CDR3 contains 17 residues.

V and J are TRBV5-4 and TRBJ2-7; D is possibly TRBD2 (6 bases). V lost 4 bases and J 3 bases, leaving 17 bases between the germline ends. CDR3 length: 15 amino acids. Looked up from germline, CDR1 is SGHNT and CDR2 is YYREEE (reference sequence). The CDR3 here is CASSRGLPEGYEQYF. CDR3 DNA: TGTGCCAGCAGCAGGGGACTCCCGGAGGGCTACGAGCAGTACTTC.

The chain uses TRBV5-4 and TRBJ1-1; D might be TRBD1 (5 bases). The V end lost 5 bases, the J end lost 5 bases, and 13 bases lay between the germline ends. CDR1 and CDR2 from the germline V gene are SGHNT and YYREEE (reference sequence). The CDR3 length is 13 residues. DNA of the CDR3: TGTGCCAGCAGATCCTGGTCAGGGACTGAAGCTTTCTTT. Translation: CASRSWSGTEAFF.

The V call is TRBV12-3 or TRBV12-4, the J call TRBJ2-3; 9 bases are a match to TRBD2. J was trimmed by 1 base and V by 6 bases; bases with no gene match: 5. This CDR3 comprises 15 residues. The CDR3 protein is CASRNLAGGTDTQYF. CDR3 nucleotide sequence: TGTGCCAGCAGAAACTTAGCGGGGGGCACAGATACGCAGTATTTT.

This clonotype has only a few counts. The chain recombines TRBV29-1 with TRBJ2-1; D gene ambiguous. Per germline, CDR1 SQVTM and CDR2 ANQGSEA. The V end lost 3 bases, the J end lost 0 bases, and 9 bases lay between the germline ends. This CDR3 is built from 14 residues. The CDR3 DNA reads TGCAGCGTTGACCCCCTGAGCTCCTACAATGAGCAGTTCTTC. It translates to CSVDPLSSYNEQFF.

In this sample, this clonotype turned up many times. V gene TRBV7-6 combines with J gene TRBJ2-7, with 7 nucleotides matching TRBD2. The CDR3 spans 13 residues. Germline V lookup: CDR1 SGHVS, CDR2 FNYEAQ. Unmatched junction bases numbered 2, after V lost 3 bases and J lost 3 bases. The CDR3 spells CASSFRGDYEQYF. The CDR3 DNA reads as TGTGCCAGCAGCTTTCGGGGGGACTACGAGCAGTACTTC.

This clonotype was observed a handful of times. This chain uses TRBV2 with TRBJ1-2; D is unclear. The CDR3 is made up of 13 amino acids. The V and J ends lost 3 bases and 1 base respectively, with 6 bases between them. The V gene's germline CDR1 is SNHLY and CDR2 FYNNEI. CDR3 nucleotide sequence: TGTGCCAGCAGTGAGGCGGGTAACTATGGCTACACCTTC. Residues: CASSEAGNYGYTF.

A few counts support this clonotype. The CDR3 reads CASSSYAARETQYF. As DNA, the CDR3 is TGTGCCAGCAGCTCTTACGCGGCTCGGGAGACCCAGTACTTC. The chain couples TRBV7-6 to TRBJ2-5; D unclear. This CDR3 spans 14 amino acids. V was trimmed by 4 bases and J by 5 bases, leaving 14 bases between them. Per the germline V gene, CDR1 is SGHVS and CDR2 is FNYEAQ.

This clonotype was picked up a small number of times. The chain employs TRBV7-8 and TRBJ2-5; TRBD1 might be the D (6 bases). The germline V gene has CDR1 SGHVS and CDR2 FQNEAQ. CDR3 length: 14 residues. The V end lost 2 bases, the J end lost 5 bases, and 12 bases lay between the germline ends. CDR3 loop: CASSLMTGFETQYF. The CDR3 bases are TGTGCCAGCAGCTTAATGACAGGATTCGAGACCCAGTACTTC.

This chain uses TRBV6-2 or TRBV6-3 with TRBJ2-1, with TRBD1 as a possible D gene (5 bases). CDR1 MNHEY and CDR2 SVGEGT come from the germline V gene. V lost 4 bases to trimming and J lost 3 bases, with 13 bases between them. This CDR3 spans 15 amino acids. CDR3 coding DNA: TGTGCCAGCAGTTCCTTAACAGGAGACTACAATGAGCAGTTCTTC. As protein: CASSSLTGDYNEQFF.

This clonotype was detected a few times. The chain combines TRBV7-9 with TRBJ2-2; 9 bases are shared with TRBD1. J gave up 4 bases and V 5 bases, and 8 bases lay outside the gene matches. The CDR3 runs 16 residues. From germline, CDR1 is SEHNR and CDR2 FQNEAQ (reference sequence). This CDR3 reads CASSPTGGESTGELFF. The CDR3 DNA follows: TGTGCCAGCAGCCCCACAGGGGGCGAAAGCACCGGGGAGCTGTTTTTT.

CDR3: CASSSPVGADPWEQYF. The CDR3 DNA is TGTGCCAGCAGCTCCCCGGTCGGGGCGGACCCTTGGGAGCAGTACTTC. The genes are TRBV7-6 and TRBJ2-7, with D perhaps assigned TRBD1 or TRBD2 (5 bases each). Trimming pared 4 bases from V and 7 bases from J, leaving 23 bases between. CDR1 and CDR2 (germline): SGHVS, FNYEAQ. The CDR3 runs to 16 residues.

This sequence joins TRBV4-1 and TRBJ1-2, with TRBD1 identical over 8 bases. The V gene end was trimmed by 0 bases and the J gene end by 4 bases; junction bases not matched to a gene: 7. The germline CDR1 and CDR2 sequences are MGHRA and YSYEKL. The CDR3 spans 16 residues. CDR3: CASSQERDRGLYGYTF. The CDR3 DNA is TGCGCCAGCAGCCAAGAACGAGACAGGGGACTCTATGGCTACACCTTC.